This T cell receptor beta chain was sequenced in a study of shared clonotypes between healthy human individuals. Study observations and caveats: An expected dependence of interdonor clonotype sharing on sequencing depth was noted.

It was about 210 ng DNA, about 30,000 T cell genomes, that sorted-subset replicate PCRs used. TCRdb keeps only in-frame clones here, not all; method: immunoSEQ multiplex PCR. The data contain around 2,100,000 clones, about 95% of them singletons. Concerning this clone: The antigen is not known.

Naive CD8 cells comprised CD45RO-negative, CCR7-positively selected cells, excluding terminally differentiated effector memory CD45RA+ cells. Input material: naive CD8+ T cells sorted from blood. The receptor was isolated from a young man in good health.

CDR3 sequence reads: CASRGTYSEAFF. The CDR3 coding sequence is TGCGCCAGCAGGGGAACGTACTCTGAAGCTTTCTTT. The gene calls are TRBV5-1 and TRBJ1-1; D gene uncertain. V shed 5 bases and J shed 6 bases, with 11 bases lying between them. Germline V lookup: CDR1 SGHRS, CDR2 YFSETQ. This CDR3 spans 12 amino acids.